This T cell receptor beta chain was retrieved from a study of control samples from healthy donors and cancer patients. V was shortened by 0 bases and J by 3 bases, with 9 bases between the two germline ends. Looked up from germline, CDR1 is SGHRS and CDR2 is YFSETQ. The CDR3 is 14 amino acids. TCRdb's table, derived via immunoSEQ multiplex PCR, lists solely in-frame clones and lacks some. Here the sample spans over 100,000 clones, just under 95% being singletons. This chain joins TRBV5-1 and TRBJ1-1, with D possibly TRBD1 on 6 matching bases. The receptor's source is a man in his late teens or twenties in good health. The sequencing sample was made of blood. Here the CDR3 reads CASSLVSGDTEAFF. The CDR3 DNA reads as TGCGCCAGCAGCTTGGTCTCAGGGGACACTGAAGCTTTCTTT.